This T cell receptor beta chain was retrieved from a study of response to subunit inactivated influenza vaccine. TCRdb processed the RT-PCR reads anew with MiXCR; each CDR3 protein has one entry. The sample carries roughly 540,000 distinct CDR3 sequences, less than 25% recorded once. V lost 2 bases and J lost 6, with 15 bases in between. Germline V gene data show CDR1 as SGHKS and CDR2 as YYEKEE (reference sequence). The CDR3 contains 15 residues. This clonotype appeared a few times. This sample was shared with a second study, whose subject was T cells expressing NK-cell markers. This second report adds: Researchers built TCR beta cDNA using 5'RACE template switching with UMIs. Restricting sorting to alpha-beta TCR T cells was achieved in several experiments by an anti-gamma-delta TCR antibody. In 6 or 7 donors, dominant NKG2C+ clonotypes were roughly 1.0-8% of CD8+ T cells. The study found these clonotypes also leading the CD3+CD56-NKG2C+ fraction in a few donors.

Source: CD4+ T cells sorted from PBMCs, taken 12 days after vaccination. The origin of this receptor is a man in his fifties who received an inactivated influenza vaccine. The chain is built from TRBV5-5 and TRBJ2-1; D is unresolved. The CDR3 region has the DNA TGTGCCAGCAGCTTTCAGGTGACCGCGAGCAATGAGCAGTTCTTC. This codes for CASSFQVTASNEQFF.